A selection of T cell receptor beta chains follows, all from one sample in a study of T-cell memory formation after mild COVID-19. TCRdb processed the 5' RACE reads anew with MiXCR; each CDR3 protein has one entry. Counted here are 350,000 to 500,000 distinct CDR3 sequences, about 19% occurring once; the ten biggest clones make up about 8.8%. Material for sequencing was PBMCs or a T cell subset sorted from them (not recorded which). The receptors derive from an adult woman who had mild COVID-19 (a few samples of this study predate the infection). Cell type and time point are not known. Both conserved end residues are part of each CDR3. Fields, in order: V gene, D gene, clone size, J gene, CDR3 protein, CDR3 DNA. A D gene is named only where the DNA matches it firmly. The size field is filled for only some rows; it gives once, few, many or a size class.

v_gene: TRBV6-6; d_gene: .; abundance: few; j_gene: TRBJ2-4; CDR3aa: CASTGLNGLAKNIQYF; CDR3nt: TGTGCCAGCACGGGCCTTAACGGTCTAGCCAAAAACATTCAGTACTTC
v_gene: TRBV18; d_gene: .; abundance: .; j_gene: TRBJ2-7; CDR3aa: CASSPNARGREQYF; CDR3nt: TGTGCCAGCTCACCAAACGCGAGGGGCCGTGAGCAGTACTTC
v_gene: TRBV5-1; d_gene: .; abundance: .; j_gene: TRBJ2-1; CDR3aa: CASSFVIGNEQFF; CDR3nt: TGCGCCAGCAGCTTCGTGATAGGTAATGAGCAGTTCTTC
v_gene: TRBV5-1; d_gene: TRBD1; abundance: many; j_gene: TRBJ1-6; CDR3aa: CASGRDRVNSPLHF; CDR3nt: TGCGCCAGCGGCCGGGACAGGGTGAATTCACCCCTCCACTTT
v_gene: TRBV5-5; d_gene: .; abundance: .; j_gene: TRBJ1-2; CDR3aa: CASSFQGIANYGYTF; CDR3nt: TGTGCCAGCAGCTTTCAGGGGATAGCTAACTATGGCTACACCTTC
v_gene: TRBV5-1; d_gene: TRBD2; abundance: .; j_gene: TRBJ2-1; CDR3aa: CASSSPRLAGALSSYNEQFF; CDR3nt: TGCGCCAGCAGCTCCCCCCGACTAGCGGGAGCGCTAAGCTCCTACAATGAGCAGTTCTTC
v_gene: TRBV7-8; d_gene: .; abundance: few; j_gene: TRBJ2-5; CDR3aa: CAIEGRTGPGETQYF; CDR3nt: TGTGCCATAGAAGGGAGAACAGGACCAGGAGAGACCCAGTACTTC
v_gene: TRBV7-8; d_gene: .; abundance: .; j_gene: TRBJ1-4; CDR3aa: CASSREQGANEKLFF; CDR3nt: TGTGCCAGCAGCCGAGAACAGGGTGCCAATGAAAAACTGTTTTTT
v_gene: TRBV20-1; d_gene: .; abundance: few; j_gene: TRBJ1-5; CDR3aa: CSARDSRGQPQHF; CDR3nt: TGCAGTGCTAGAGATTCCCGTGGACAGCCCCAGCATTTT
v_gene: TRBV6-2/TRBV6-3; d_gene: TRBD1; abundance: .; j_gene: TRBJ1-1; CDR3aa: CASRRDSLNTEAFF; CDR3nt: TGTGCCAGCAGACGGGACAGTCTGAACACTGAAGCTTTCTTT
v_gene: TRBV9; d_gene: TRBD2; abundance: .; j_gene: TRBJ2-7; CDR3aa: CASSGLAEGMYEQYF; CDR3nt: TGTGCCAGCAGCGGGCTAGCGGAGGGGATGTACGAGCAGTACTTC
v_gene: TRBV20-1; d_gene: TRBD1; abundance: .; j_gene: TRBJ1-2; CDR3aa: CSGGRGRDGYTF; CDR3nt: TGCAGTGGGGGCAGGGGGCGGGATGGCTACACCTTC
v_gene: TRBV29-1; d_gene: .; abundance: few; j_gene: TRBJ2-6; CDR3aa: CSVQDSGANVLTF; CDR3nt: TGCAGCGTACAGGACTCTGGGGCCAACGTCCTGACTTTC
v_gene: TRBV4-3; d_gene: TRBD2; abundance: many; j_gene: TRBJ2-1; CDR3aa: CASSQEVFLAGRSNEQFF; CDR3nt: TGCGCCAGCAGCCAAGAGGTGTTTCTAGCGGGAAGGAGCAATGAGCAGTTCTTC
v_gene: TRBV20-1; d_gene: TRBD2; abundance: .; j_gene: TRBJ2-7; CDR3aa: CSARVAGGSGFEQYF; CDR3nt: TGCAGTGCTAGAGTGGCGGGGGGGAGTGGTTTCGAGCAGTACTTC
v_gene: TRBV25-1; d_gene: TRBD2; abundance: few; j_gene: TRBJ2-1; CDR3aa: CASSGTSGGFYNEQFF; CDR3nt: TGTGCCAGCAGTGGGACTAGCGGGGGATTTTACAATGAGCAGTTCTTC
v_gene: TRBV20-1; d_gene: TRBD2; abundance: few; j_gene: TRBJ2-5; CDR3aa: CSAGLAGVGQETQYF; CDR3nt: TGCAGTGCTGGACTAGCGGGAGTGGGGCAAGAGACCCAGTACTTC
v_gene: TRBV6-1; d_gene: TRBD1; abundance: .; j_gene: TRBJ1-1; CDR3aa: CASSVSTPAGGTEAFF; CDR3nt: TGTGCCAGCAGTGTCTCCACTCCGGCAGGGGGAACTGAAGCTTTCTTT